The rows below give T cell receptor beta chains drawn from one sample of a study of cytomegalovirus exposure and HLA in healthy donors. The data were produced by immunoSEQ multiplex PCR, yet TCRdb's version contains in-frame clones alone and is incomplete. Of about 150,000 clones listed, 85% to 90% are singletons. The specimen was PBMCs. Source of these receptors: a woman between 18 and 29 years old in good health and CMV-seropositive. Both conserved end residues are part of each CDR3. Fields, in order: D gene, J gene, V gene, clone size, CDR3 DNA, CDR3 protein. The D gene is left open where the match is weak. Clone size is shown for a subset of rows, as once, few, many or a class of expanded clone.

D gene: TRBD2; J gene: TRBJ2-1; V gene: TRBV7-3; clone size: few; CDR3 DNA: TGTGCCAGCAGCGCCGGACTAGCGGGGCTCAATGAGCAGTTCTTC; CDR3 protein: CASSAGLAGLNEQFF
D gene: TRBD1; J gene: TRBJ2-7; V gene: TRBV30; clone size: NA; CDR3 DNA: TGTGCCCGGGGTGGGGACAGGGGCTACGAGCAGTACTTC; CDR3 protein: CARGGDRGYEQYF
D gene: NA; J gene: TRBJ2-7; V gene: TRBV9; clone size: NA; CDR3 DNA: TGTGCCAGCAGCGTAGGGGGAGCCCTACCCTACGAGCAGTACTTC; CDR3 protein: CASSVGGALPYEQYF
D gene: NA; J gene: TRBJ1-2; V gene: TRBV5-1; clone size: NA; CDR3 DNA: TGCGCCAGCAGCAGAAAGACCAGGGACTTCGGCTATGGCTACACCTTC; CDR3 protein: CASSRKTRDFGYGYTF
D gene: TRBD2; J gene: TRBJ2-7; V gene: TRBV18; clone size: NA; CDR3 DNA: TGTGCCAGCTCACCCAGCGGGAGCTCCTACGAGCAGTACTTC; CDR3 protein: CASSPSGSSYEQYF
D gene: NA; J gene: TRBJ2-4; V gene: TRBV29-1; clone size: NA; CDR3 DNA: TGCAGCCCCCCAGTGGTAGCCAAAAACATTCAGTACTTC; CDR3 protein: CSPPVVAKNIQYF
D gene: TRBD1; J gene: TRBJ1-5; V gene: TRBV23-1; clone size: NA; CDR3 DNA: TGCGCCAGCAGGGGACAGGGGGCGCCTGGTCGCAATCAGCCCCAGCATTTT; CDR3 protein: CASRGQGAPGRNQPQHF
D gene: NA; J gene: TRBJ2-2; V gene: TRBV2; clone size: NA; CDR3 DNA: TGTGCCAGCACCGAAGAGGTGGTATCCGGGGAGCTGTTTTTT; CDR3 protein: CASTEEVVSGELFF
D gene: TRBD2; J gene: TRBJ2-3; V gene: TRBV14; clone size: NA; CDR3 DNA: TGTGCCAGCAGCCAAGATTGGCTAGCGGGGGGGTGGGGCACAGATACGCAGTATTTT; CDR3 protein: CASSQDWLAGGWGTDTQYF
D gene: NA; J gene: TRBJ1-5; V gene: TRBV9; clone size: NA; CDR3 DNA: TGTGCCAGCAGCGTATCGTCCAGCAATCAGCCCCAGCATTTT; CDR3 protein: CASSVSSSNQPQHF